This T cell receptor (beta chain) comes out of a study of spatial heterogeneity in lung cancer. Whole-study context: Across the raw uncorrected reads, a unique TCR and UMI combination was observed, on average, more than ten times.

Time point here: blood at routine non-recurrence follow-up after resection. TCRdb reanalysed the 5' RACE reads using MiXCR and keeps one entry per CDR3 protein. The sample consists of roughly 38,000 distinct CDR3 sequences, roughly a tenth of them appearing once. A few counts support this clonotype. V was trimmed by 0 bases and J by 2 bases, leaving 8 bases between them. The CDR3 has 14 residues. CDR1 and CDR2 from the germline V gene are SGHRS and YFSETQ. The sample consisted of PBMCs, taken at follow-up. The sequence was collected from a female donor with early-stage non-small cell lung cancer. The V gene is TRBV5-1, the J gene TRBJ1-1, with D perhaps matching TRBD1 (5 bases). The CDR3 sequence: CASSLDQGNTEAFF. As DNA, the CDR3 is TGCGCCAGCAGCTTGGATCAGGGAAACACTGAAGCTTTCTTT.